This T cell receptor (beta chain) was captured by sequencing in a study of response to subunit inactivated influenza vaccine (dated by TCRdb to the late 2010s). Study-level background: Deep quantitative profiling of the T cell receptor repertoire was used in the study to follow responses to a trivalent subunit inactivated influenza vaccine. The full study reports these points: According to the authors, only a limited number of new T cells may be recruited by each seasonal influenza vaccination.

This clonotype appeared many times. The clone's antigen remains unknown. No qualities accompany the bases; no much larger clone lies one base away. Libraries were made using RT-PCR. The instrument was an Illumina HiSeq 2500. The raw public reads went through TCRdb reprocessing: fastp at Q25, MiXCR clone calling, in-frame beta chains kept. Each CDR3 protein gets just one entry, which takes the most common genes and DNA from the rows behind it. The sample table holds approximately 700,000 distinct CDR3 sequences, of which around a sixth were seen once. The ten largest make up about 9.9% of the sample. The sample here was PBMCs from blood, taken 11 to 12 days after vaccination. This TCR came from a man in his fifties who received an inactivated influenza vaccine. Donor details come from another sample of the same person, matched by shared clones.

The DNA sequence is as follows: TGTGCCGTGTATCCAGGCTCCTACGAGCAGTACTTC. Translated, it reads CAVYPGSYEQYF. The rearranged chain carries TRBV12-3 or TRBV12-4 and TRBJ2-7, with the D gene not clear enough to name. V is reduced by 11 bases and J by 0 bases, leaving a spacing of 11 bases between them. From cysteine to phenylalanine, the CDR3 is 12 amino acids long. This entry keeps only the CDR3 DNA: 36 bases, framed from base 1.